This T cell receptor (beta chain) was documented in a study of human T cells and chemical hapten exposure. The time point is: patch test 3, about 24 weeks after DPC sensitization. The treatment denotes: therapeutic diphenylcyclopropenone sensitization with weekly scalp DPC. Total RNA was isolated from unfractionated whole blood. In every case, blood was obtained before the patch test was applied. Donation of samples came from alopecia patients who were 18 to 70 years old and suitable for DPC. One entry per CDR3 protein, called by TCRdb with MiXCR from the RACE reads. Among roughly 38,000 distinct CDR3 sequences listed, roughly 9.5% were seen once. Study-level points and caveats: Expanded TCRs made up significantly more big CDR3 similarity clusters than controls did. With regard to DPC sensitization, TCRs above 1 in 1000 frequency did not change.

This clonotype was seen a few times. Its specificity is not known. The CDR3 totals 17 residues. Sample: whole blood, taken in connection with sensitization to the hapten diphenylcyclopropenone (DPC). This sequence originates from a man in his fifties or sixties with alopecia areata. Some clones in this sample may be carry-over from other donors' samples. The rearrangement links TRBV21-1 to TRBJ2-1; whether TRBD2, the table's D call, matches the DNA was not checked. TRBV21-1 is classified as a pseudogene. CDR3 residues: CASSKRSKASGHNEQFF. CDR3 in DNA: TGTGCCAGCAGCAAACGATCTAAGGCTAGCGGTCACAATGAGCAGTTCTTC.